This T cell receptor beta chain was sequenced in a study of CD8+CD57+ T cells in acquired aplastic anemia. An expansion of CD8+CD57+ cells by flow cytometry had been shown in patients chosen for sequencing. According to the study, genomic DNA was the template for TCR beta VDJ and CDR3 profiling. TCRdb redid the calling of the reads with MiXCR, one entry per CDR3 protein. Found here are 150,000 to 200,000 distinct CDR3 sequences, around 48% of them singletons; the top ten hold less than 3%. The study, taken as a whole, reports: Patients and controls had CD8+ Simpson's diversity values that were not significantly distinct.

In its sample, this clonotype was seen many times. What it recognizes is unknown. This clonotype was obtained from a human donor with aplastic anemia. Sample: sorted CD4+, CD8+, or CD8+CD57+ T cells (not recorded which) from PBMCs.

CDR3: CASSQPPDWETQYF. For the CDR3, the DNA is TGTGCCAGCAGCCAACCCCCGGACTGGGAGACCCAGTACTTC. This rearrangement joins TRBV3-1 to TRBJ2-5, with a tentative D call TRBD2 (5 bases). CDR3 size: 14 residues. Germline CDR1 is LGHDT and CDR2 is YNNKEL (reference sequence). V lost 2 bases to trimming and J lost 5 bases, with 12 bases between them.